This entry is about one T cell receptor (beta chain). The antigen is unknown. Sequencing was performed with immunoSEQ multiplex PCR; in TCRdb, only in-frame clones are kept and a portion is missing. The sample holds roughly 67,000 clones, 84% seen once. The record originates from a study of T cells in localized non-small cell lung cancer. General observations from the study: There was an association of higher blood T cell density with longer overall survival. Median detection of top 100 tumor clones in adjacent lung was around 59 clones. Uninvolved neighboring lung showed the greatest T cell clonality, exceeding tumor. Sequence data derive from only one tumor region, so heterogeneity remains possible.

The sample consisted of peripheral blood, taken before any cancer treatment. This clonotype was obtained from a female donor over 55 with stage I lung adenocarcinoma.

CDR3 residues: CASSAGTAGGVTDTQYF. The CDR3 coding sequence is TGCGCCAGCAGCGCCGGTACGGCGGGAGGGGTCACAGATACGCAGTATTTT. This rearrangement joins TRBV5-1 to TRBJ2-3; 9 nucleotides line up with TRBD2. V dropped 4 bases and J dropped 2; count of bases not matched to a gene: 11. This CDR3 has 17 residues. Germline lookup yields CDR1 SGHRS and CDR2 YFSETQ.